This T cell receptor (beta chain) was identified in a study of regulatory T cells in long-lasting Graves disease. General study results and limits: Newly diagnosed patients had higher TCR diversity than persistent Graves' patients did.

With regard to this clonotype: What it binds is not known.

Time point given: newly diagnosed GD, antithyroid drugs for less than 3 months. With RNA extracted from PBMCs as input, the TCR library was made. Patients all came to the study from an endocrinology department in Xi'an, China. Researchers made TCR beta libraries by using iRepertoire HTBI primers and running Arm-PCR on CDR3 regions. TCRdb reprocessed the multiplex PCR reads via MiXCR and lists one record per CDR3 protein. The sample consists of 410,000 or so distinct CDR3 sequences, about 15% of them appearing once. This CDR3 has 14 residues. CDR1 and CDR2 (germline): MNHNS, SASEGT. With 7 bases removed from V and 1 base from J, the gap between germline ends came to 13 bases. The same sample was also studied in work on T cells in Graves' hyperthyroidism and ophthalmopathy. In that study: Hyperthyroidism had been newly diagnosed in patients aged 18 to 65, and its duration was under 2 months. Criteria for exclusion of patients were uncontrolled infection, other autoimmune disease, pregnancy or lactation.

The sequenced sample was peripheral blood mononuclear cells (PBMCs), obtained at new diagnosis, from a patient treated with antithyroid drugs. The chain carries TRBV6-1 and TRBJ1-2; unclear D gene. The clonotype comes from a woman aged 30 to 39 with Graves disease. The CDR3 spells CASTEGGINYGYTF. The CDR3 coding sequence is TGTGCCAGCACCGAGGGAGGGATTAACTATGGCTACACCTTC.